Shown below are 27 T cell receptor beta chains from a single sample sequenced in a study of cytomegalovirus exposure and HLA in healthy donors (dated by TCRdb to between 2016 and 2019). Libraries came from the immunoSEQ multiplex PCR assay. For the multiplex PCR, a mixture combining 60 forward primers for TCR Vbeta segments and 13 reverse primers for TCR Jbeta segments was used. TCRdb took this table from immuneACCESS and kept in-frame rearrangements with V and J called. Such tables lack part of the clones; where checked against another copy, unresolved V genes explain under half of the gap, and the rest is unexplained. This sample lists 90,000 to 130,000 clones; just under 70% were detected once. Jointly, the top ten make up about 9% of the sample. What was sequenced was PBMCs. Receptors originate from a man aged 25 to 40 in good health and CMV-seropositive.

This sequence joins TRBV10-3 and TRBJ1-2; 10 positions match TRBD1. CDR1 is ENHRY and CDR2 is SYGVKD in the germline V gene. This CDR3 has 15 residues. The trim removed 6 bases at V and 3 bases at J, leaving 7 bases unmatched. Here the CDR3 DNA reads TGTGCCATCAGATCGACAGGGGGCACGGACTATGGCTACACCTTC. It is translated as CAIRSTGGTDYGYTF.

This clone has only a few counts. V gene TRBV5-4 combines with J gene TRBJ2-5, with TRBD1 matching 7 bases. CDR1 is SGHNT, CDR2 YYREEE, per germline (reference sequence). Trimming removed 4 bases from V and 2 bases from J; junction bases left unmatched: 5. This CDR3 spans 14 amino acids. The CDR3 bases are TGTGCCAGCAGCCCAGGGACAGAACAAGAGACCCAGTACTTC. It yields the protein CASSPGTEQETQYF.

This clone was found a few times. As the CDR3 is not closed by the conserved phenylalanine or tryptophan, this likely results from a read error. The DNA is omitted, as the CDR3 cannot be located on it reliably, and the CDR3 follows TCRdb's listing. This sequence joins TRBV11-2 and TRBJ1-1; the tabulated D call, TRBD1, remains unverified against the DNA. The germline CDR1 and CDR2 sequences are SGHAT and FQNNGV. The CDR3 adds up to 14 amino acids, both ends counted. CDR3 residues: CASSLEPSGRDVGV.

CDR3 sequence reads: CASSLGPAGERLQYV. Written as DNA, the CDR3 is TGCGCCAGCAGCTTGGGGCCCGCGGGAGAAAGGCTACAGTACGTC. The gene calls are TRBV5-1 and TRBJ2-7, with TRBD2 matching over 7 bases. This CDR3 comprises 15 residues. Germline lookup yields CDR1 SGHRS and CDR2 YFSETQ. Losses at the gene ends were 0 bases for V and 10 bases for J; bases not matched to a gene: 13.

V and J are TRBV7-2 and TRBJ1-2; D gene ambiguous. CDR3 length: 14 amino acids. Germline V lookup: CDR1 SGHTA, CDR2 FQGNSA. Trimming took 5 bases from V and 2 from J, leaving 12 bases between them. CDR3: CASSPRGENYGYTF. CDR3 bases: TGTGCCAGCAGCCCTAGAGGAGAGAACTATGGCTACACCTTC. Looking up the rest from reference TRBV7-2 and TRBJ1-2 gives the full variable domain: GAGVSQSPSNKVTEKGKDVELRCDPISGHTALYWYRQSLGQGLEFLIYFQGNSAPDKSGLPSDRFSAERTGGSVSTLTIQRTQQEDSAVYLCASSPRGENYGYTFGSGTRLTVV.

The chain is built from TRBV29-1 and TRBJ1-2, with D perhaps matching TRBD1 (5 bases). Germline V gene data show CDR1 as SQVTM and CDR2 as ANQGSEA. Deletions cut 4 bases from V and 5 bases from J, with 8 bases between. The CDR3 runs 11 residues. The CDR3 sequence: CSVGGQYGYTF. The DNA of the CDR3 is TGCAGCGTTGGAGGACAATATGGCTACACCTTC.

This rearrangement joins TRBV27 to TRBJ2-3; D is perhaps TRBD1 (6 bases). V was cut by 4 bases and J by 1 base, with 15 bases left in between. CDR1 and CDR2 (germline): MNHEY, SMNVEV (reference sequence). The CDR3 consists of 16 residues. In DNA form, the CDR3 reads TGTGCCAGCAGTTCCAAGGACAGAGCGCGCACAGATACGCAGTATTTT. It yields the protein CASSSKDRARTDTQYF.

The gene calls are TRBV19 and TRBJ1-1, with 9 bases aligning to TRBD1. Unmatched junction bases numbered 4, after V lost 4 bases and J lost 1 base. The germline V gene encodes CDR1 LNHDA and CDR2 SQIVND (reference sequence). The CDR3 is 15 residues long. The CDR3, as DNA: TGTGCCAGTAGTACCCGACAGGGGGGGAACACTGAAGCTTTCTTT. It encodes CASSTRQGGNTEAFF.

The V gene is TRBV6-6, the J gene TRBJ1-5; 8 nucleotides align to TRBD1. Trimming cost V 6 bases and J 7 bases; bases outside gene matches: 5. Germline V gene data show CDR1 as MNHNY and CDR2 as SVGAGI (reference sequence). The CDR3 sequence is 13 residues long. Here the CDR3 reads CASSLRGHQPQHF. CDR3 nucleotides: TGTGCCAGCAGCCTCAGGGGGCACCAGCCCCAGCATTTT.

This sequence joins TRBV6-6 and TRBJ2-1; TRBD2 is a possible D gene (6 bases). This CDR3 is 12 amino acids long. The V end lost 7 bases, the J end lost 9 bases, and 13 bases lay between the germline ends. Germline CDR1 reads MNHNY; CDR2 reads SVGAGI (reference sequence). In nucleotides, the CDR3 is TGTGCCAGCAAACTAAGGGAGGCTGAGCAGTTCTTC. Protein sequence: CASKLREAEQFF.

The chain links TRBV6-5 to TRBJ1-1; D not certain. Trimming shortened V by 0 bases and J by 1 base, and 6 bases separated the two germline ends. In germline, CDR1 is MNHEY, CDR2 SVGAGI. The CDR3 spans 14 residues. The CDR3 sequence: CASSYSAPNTEAFF. CDR3 nucleotides: TGTGCCAGCAGTTACTCGGCCCCGAACACTGAAGCTTTCTTT.

V usage is TRBV5-1 and J usage is TRBJ2-7, with D perhaps TRBD1 (6 bases). V gave up 0 bases and J gave up 1 base, with 8 bases separating them. Per the germline V gene, CDR1 is SGHRS and CDR2 is YFSETQ. The length of the CDR3 is 14 residues. The CDR3 nucleotides are TGCGCCAGCAGCTTGGAGGGACATTCCTACGAGCAGTACTTC. Protein product: CASSLEGHSYEQYF.

This sequence joins TRBV9 and TRBJ2-1; 9 bases match TRBD1. Germline V gives CDR1 SGDLS, CDR2 YYNGEE. This CDR3 has 16 residues. J lost 0 bases, V lost 3 bases, and 4 bases had no gene match. The CDR3 loop reads CASSGGQGNSYNEQFF. As DNA, the CDR3 is TGTGCCAGCAGCGGGGGACAGGGTAACTCCTACAATGAGCAGTTCTTC. The variable domain in full, completed from reference TRBV9 and TRBJ2-1, reads DSGVTQTPKHLITATGQRVTLRCSPRSGDLSVYWYQQSLDQGLQFLIQYYNGEERAKGNILERFSAQQFPDLHSELNLSSLELGDSALYFCASSGGQGNSYNEQFFGPGTRLTVL.

V and J are TRBV19 and TRBJ1-1; D perhaps matches TRBD1 (5 bases). The CDR3 extends over 16 amino acids. Germline-derived CDR1 and CDR2 are LNHDA and SQIVND (reference sequence). Deletions cut 9 bases from V and 0 bases from J, with 20 bases between. The CDR3 protein is CASSRIDSGMNTEAFF. The CDR3 nucleotides read TGTGCCAGCTCACGGATAGACAGCGGGATGAACACTGAAGCTTTCTTT.

This clone was seen a handful of times. This sequence joins TRBV27 and TRBJ2-7, with a weak D call TRBD1 (5 bases). The CDR3 is 16 amino acids. V was cut by 6 bases and J by 3 bases, with 21 bases left in between. The germline V gene has CDR1 MNHEY and CDR2 SMNVEV (reference sequence). Here the CDR3 reads CASSPGPHLGNYEQYF. The CDR3 DNA follows: TGTGCCAGCAGCCCAGGGCCTCATCTGGGAAACTACGAGCAGTACTTC.

This clone was recorded only once. The V gene is TRBV11-3, the J gene TRBJ1-1; 10 nucleotides align to TRBD1. Losses at the gene ends were 5 bases for V and 3 bases for J; bases not matched to a gene: 9. The CDR3 runs 16 residues. The germline V gene has CDR1 SGHNT and CDR2 YENEEA. CDR3 bases: TGTGCCAGCAGCCTGACAGGGGGCTTGGGTCACACTGAAGCTTTCTTT. Translating gives CASSLTGGLGHTEAFF.

This sequence joins TRBV29-1 and TRBJ1-1; TRBD1 matches at 8 bases. Germline V gene data show CDR1 as SQVTM and CDR2 as ANQGSEA. The junction had 3 bases not matched to a gene; V was cut back by 7 bases and J by 5 bases. This CDR3 is 11 amino acids long. The CDR3 sequence is CSARQGTEAFF. The CDR3 DNA reads TGCAGCGCCCGACAGGGGACTGAAGCTTTCTTT.

This chain uses TRBV27 with TRBJ1-1; D may be TRBD1 (6 bases). The CDR3 sequence is 17 residues long. Trimming shortened V by 5 bases and J by 3 bases, and 22 bases separated the two germline ends. Germline CDR1 MNHEY, CDR2 SMNVEV (reference sequence). This CDR3 reads CASSRYTPGARYTEAFF. CDR3 DNA sequence: TGTGCCAGCAGTCGTTATACCCCAGGGGCCAGGTACACTGAAGCTTTCTTT.

This rearrangement joins TRBV6-5 to TRBJ2-5; D possibly corresponds to TRBD2 (6 bases). V was trimmed by 1 base and J by 7 bases, leaving 16 bases between them. The CDR3 is made up of 15 amino acids. CDR1 is MNHEY, CDR2 SVGAGI, per germline. The CDR3 DNA is TGTGCCAGCAGTTACTACGGTGTGGAGGGCGGGACCCAGTACTTC. The encoded protein is CASSYYGVEGGTQYF.

V gene TRBV7-2 combines with J gene TRBJ2-7; 9 bases map to TRBD2. Germline V CDR1 and CDR2: SGHTA, FQGNSA. The CDR3 contains 15 residues. Trimming at V came to 5 bases and at J to 0 bases, leaving 5 bases not matched to a gene. CDR3 residues: CASSQLAGPSYEQYV. CDR3 coding DNA: TGTGCCAGCAGCCAGCTAGCGGGGCCCTCCTACGAGCAGTACGTC.

The chain carries TRBV6-7 and TRBJ2-7, with D possibly being TRBD2 (5 bases). TRBV6-7 is annotated as an ORF whose role is uncertain. Trimming removed 6 bases at V and 3 bases at J, with 12 bases between. The CDR3 loop spans 13 amino acids. The CDR3 here is CASSTRGLYEQYV. CDR3 coding DNA: TGTGCCAGCAGCACACGCGGACTCTACGAGCAGTACGTC.

The rearrangement links TRBV19 to TRBJ2-2; 10 bases map to TRBD2. CDR3 length: 18 amino acids. The V segment lost 4 bases and the J segment 5 bases; nucleotides outside the gene matches: 13. Looked up from germline, CDR1 is LNHDA and CDR2 is SQIVND (reference sequence). The CDR3 here is CASSKRTSGTPDTGELFF. The CDR3 region has the DNA TGTGCCAGTAGTAAGCGGACTAGCGGCACCCCGGATACCGGGGAGCTGTTTTTT.

This clone has a single count. The chain combines TRBV7-2 with TRBJ2-7, with D possibly matching TRBD2 (5 bases). V dropped 4 bases and J dropped 3 bases, with 16 bases sitting between them. The CDR3 contains 15 residues. Germline V lookup: CDR1 SGHTA, CDR2 FQGNSA. CDR3 region: CASSSRTGSLYEQYF. CDR3 sequence (DNA): TGTGCCAGCAGCTCCCGGACTGGTTCTCTCTACGAGCAGTACTTC.

This chain connects TRBV29-1 to TRBJ2-1; 7 bases line up with TRBD1. The CDR3 consists of 13 residues. Per the germline V gene, CDR1 is SQVTM and CDR2 is ANQGSEA. V shed 1 base and J 8 bases; nucleotides not matched to a gene: 5. The CDR3 sequence is CSVEGGTAYEQFF. CDR3 sequence (DNA): TGCAGCGTTGAAGGTGGGACAGCTTATGAGCAGTTCTTC.

The chain couples TRBV10-3 to TRBJ1-1, with TRBD1 identical over 11 bases. Germline V gene sequence: CDR1 ENHRY, CDR2 SYGVKD. The CDR3 loop spans 15 amino acids. The junction had 9 bases not matched to a gene; V was cut back by 8 bases and J by 4 bases. DNA of the CDR3: TGTGCCATCGATACTTCCGGGACAGGGGGCACTGAAGCTTTCTTT. It encodes CAIDTSGTGGTEAFF.

This chain connects TRBV5-5 to TRBJ1-4; D gene uncertain. Germline V gene sequence: CDR1 SGHKS, CDR2 YYEKEE (reference sequence). The CDR3 consists of 14 residues. The V end was cut by 4 bases, the J end by 6 bases, with 13 bases between. The CDR3 DNA reads as TGTGCCAGCAGCCCCACTATAGAGGATGAAAAACTGTTTTTT. It codes for CASSPTIEDEKLFF.

The chain links TRBV4-1 to TRBJ2-2; 10 bases are a match to TRBD2. CDR3 length: 17 residues. V was clipped by 4 bases and J by 6 bases; unmatched bases: 11. Germline CDR1 is MGHRA and CDR2 is YSYEKL. The DNA of the CDR3 is TGCGCCAGCAGCCCTGTGGCTAGCGGGAGAGCGGCCGGGGAGCTGTTTTTT. Translating gives CASSPVASGRAAGELFF.